These 7 T cell receptor beta chains share one sample of origin, sequenced in a study of T cell clonality in common variable immunodeficiency (dated by TCRdb to 2015 to 2017). Library creation used the immunoSEQ multiplex PCR assay. What TCRdb holds here is the immuneACCESS table cut down to in-frame rearrangements. Part of the clones is not present; checked against another copy, under half of the missing clones reflect an unresolved V gene, and the others are unexplained. The data for this sample show 15,000 to 25,000 clones, each detected more than once. Around 25% of the sample lies in the top ten. Antigen specificity for these receptors is unknown. What the study reported, not specific to this receptor: CVID TCRbeta sequences reportedly showed fewer deletions and N-nucleotide insertions and lacked highly modified clones with 13 or more V deletions.

Sequencing was done on a sample of peripheral blood mononuclear cells. The receptors stem from a human donor with common variable immunodeficiency.

This clone appeared a few times. The read falls 3 residues short of the CDR3 end, and the missing part is taken from the germline J gene. The V and J genes are TRBV7-9 and TRBJ2-3, with D uncertain. The germline CDR1 and CDR2 sequences are SEHNR and FQNEAQ (reference sequence). Between the trimmed V and J ends, which lost 1 base and 4 bases, there was a span of 9 bases. The CDR3 consists of 14 residues. CDR3 DNA (partial): TGTGCCAGCAGCTTAGGGCCAGTGGCAGATACG. Residues: CASSLGPVADT. The whole CDR3 reads CASSLGPVADTQYF.

This clone was counted many times. CDR3 DNA (partial): TGTGCCAGTAGTATAGATAAACAGGGTGGTGGC. Translation gives CASSIDKQGGG. The whole CDR3 reads CASSIDKQGGGYTF. The J gene is TRBJ1-2, the V gene TRBV19, with D possibly being TRBD1 (6 bases). The read terminates 3 residues ahead of where the CDR3 ends, so the germline J gene completes it. This CDR3 comprises 14 residues. V was clipped by 0 bases and J by 7 bases, with 12 bases between them. Per the germline V gene, CDR1 is LNHDA and CDR2 is SQIVND (reference sequence).

Turning to this clone: The read ends 3 residues before the CDR3 terminus; that terminus is restored from the germline J gene. The gene calls are TRBV30 and TRBJ2-7, with D perhaps TRBD1 (5 bases). Trimming shortened V by 0 bases and J by 0 bases, and 12 bases separated the two germline ends. Germline assignment: CDR1 GTSNPN and CDR2 SVGIG (reference sequence). This CDR3 has 15 residues. CDR3 region: CAWSVSFDSSYEQYF. CDR3 DNA, as far as it was read: TGTGCCTGGAGTGTAAGTTTTGACAGCTCCTACGAG.

A word on this clone: Coverage ceases 3 residues before the CDR3 finishes, and the germline J gene fills in the end. This rearrangement joins TRBV7-2 to TRBJ2-5; D is perhaps TRBD1 (7 bases). V was cut by 5 bases and J by 7 bases, with 11 bases left in between. The CDR3 is 12 residues long. Germline-derived CDR1 and CDR2 are SGHTA and FQGNSA. The CDR3 is CASSVQGGTQYF. The sequenced CDR3 bases are TGTGCCAGCAGCGTCCAGGGGGGGACC. The whole variable domain, filled in from reference TRBV7-2 and TRBJ2-5, reads GAGVSQSPSNKVTEKGKDVELRCDPISGHTALYWYRQSLGQGLEFLIYFQGNSAPDKSGLPSDRFSAERTGGSVSTLTIQRTQQEDSAVYLCASSVQGGTQYFGPGTRLLVL.

This clone appeared a few times. The read ends 3 residues early relative to the CDR3; the germline J gene fills the gap. The V gene is TRBV18, the J gene TRBJ2-3; possibly TRBD2 for D (5 bases). The germline gives CDR1 KGHSH, CDR2 LQKENI. This CDR3 contains 16 residues. Trimming took 4 bases from V and 2 from J, leaving 16 bases between them. The CDR3 protein is CASSLPLTTTTDTQYF. CDR3 bases read: TGTGCCAGCTCACTTCCCTTGACTACTACCACAGATACG.

In this sample, this clone turned up many times. With the read ending 3 residues before the CDR3 end, the germline J gene is used to fill in that end. The chain has TRBV27 and TRBJ2-7, with 9 positions matching TRBD1. The trim removed 2 bases at V and 5 bases at J, leaving 7 bases unmatched. This CDR3 is built from 15 residues. Germline CDR1 reads MNHEY; CDR2 reads SMNVEV (reference sequence). The DNA read from the CDR3 is TGTGCCAGCAGTTTAACAGGGGGCGCTTACCACGAG. It specifies CASSLTGGAYHE. The entire CDR3 reads CASSLTGGAYHEQYF.

This clone was recorded a few times. Read coverage stops 3 residues before the CDR3 terminus; the germline J gene supplies the remainder. The chain combines TRBV7-6 with TRBJ1-1, with D hard to call. Between the trimmed V and J ends, which lost 2 bases and 0 bases, there was a span of 4 bases. Germline V CDR1 and CDR2: SGHVS, FNYEAQ. The CDR3 sequence is 13 residues long. The sequenced CDR3 bases are TGTGCCAGCAGCTTATCGGTGAACACTGAA. Translated: CASSLSVNTE. The full CDR3 protein reads CASSLSVNTEAFF.